The 32 T cell receptor beta chains listed next were all sequenced from one sample in a study of T cells in Graves' hyperthyroidism and ophthalmopathy. It was RNA transcripts that yielded the amplified TCR beta CDR3 regions. The HTBI primer set was used in a first-round RT-PCR of the TCR CDR3. TCRdb used MiXCR to reprocess the multiplex PCR reads, holding one entry per CDR3 protein. The sample gives 350,000 to 400,000 distinct CDR3 sequences, under 20% of which show up once; 3.7% is in the top ten. The sample consisted of blood. These receptors were collected from a young woman with Graves' hyperthyroidism.

This clonotype showed up just a few times. This may arise from a read error, as a much more abundant clone is one base away. The J gene is TRBJ2-5, the V gene TRBV29-1; 7 nucleotides match TRBD1. The CDR3 runs to 14 residues. Per germline, CDR1 SQVTM and CDR2 ANQGSEA. Trimming cost V 2 bases and J 7 bases; bases outside gene matches: 10. The CDR3 DNA follows: TGCAGCGTTGAAACAGGGGACCCGAAAGTGACCCAGTACTTC. It encodes CSVETGDPKVTQYF. Based on the CDR3 plus reference TRBV29-1 and TRBJ2-5, the full variable domain is SAVISQKPSRDICQRGTSLTIQCQVDSQVTMMFWYRQQPGQSLTLIATANQGSEATYESGFVIDKFPISRPNLTFSTLTVSNMSPEDSSIYLCSVETGDPKVTQYFGPGTRLLVL.

This clonotype was seen repeatedly, ten times or more. The chain couples TRBV12-3 or TRBV12-4 to TRBJ2-7; unclear D gene. The V end lost 3 bases, the J end lost 5 bases, and 5 bases lay between the germline ends. This CDR3 comprises 11 residues. In DNA, the CDR3 is TGTGCCAGCAGTTTCCTCAACGAGCAGTACTTC. This gives the protein CASSFLNEQYF.

In the case of this clonotype: This could be a read error, since a much larger clone is one nucleotide away. The chain combines TRBV6-5 with TRBJ1-4; weak D call: TRBD1 (5 bases). Trimming left V 2 bases short and J 5 bases short, with 6 bases between. CDR1 is MNHEY, CDR2 SVGAGI, per germline. The CDR3 contains 13 residues. The CDR3 protein is CASSYNRNEKLFF. CDR3 DNA sequence: TGTGCCAGCAGTTACAACAGGAATGAAAAACTGTTTTTT.

With respect to this clonotype: A junction boundary mismatches the germline segment, possibly from a read error. CDR3 protein: CASSLAVRNTEVFF. The CDR3 nucleotides are TGTGCCAGCAGCTTAGCGGTACGGAACACTGAAGTTTTCTTT. The rearrangement uses TRBV7-9 and TRBJ1-1; D is ambiguous. CDR3 size: 14 residues. Germline V gene sequence: CDR1 SEHNR, CDR2 FQNEAQ (reference sequence).

This clonotype was detected ten times or more. The V gene is TRBV29-1, the J gene TRBJ2-5; 8 nucleotides line up with TRBD1. Trimming at V came to 4 bases and at J to 5 bases, leaving 15 bases not matched to a gene. This CDR3 is built from 16 residues. Per germline, CDR1 SQVTM and CDR2 ANQGSEA. The CDR3 DNA reads TGCAGCGTTGGAGACTCGGACAGGGAGGTTTCGGAGACCCAGTACTTC. Its translation is CSVGDSDREVSETQYF.

The genes are TRBV5-1 and TRBJ2-5; no firm D call. V was clipped by 0 bases and J by 5 bases, with 17 bases between them. The germline V gene has CDR1 SGHRS and CDR2 YFSETQ. The CDR3 length is 16 residues. CDR3 residues: CASSLVGDARSETQYF. In DNA, the CDR3 is TGCGCCAGCAGCTTGGTCGGCGACGCCCGCTCGGAGACCCAGTACTTC.

This clonotype was counted many times. This chain connects TRBV18 to TRBJ1-5; D is possibly TRBD1 (6 bases). Looked up from germline, CDR1 is KGHSH and CDR2 is LQKENI. V was trimmed by 2 bases and J by 3 bases, leaving 11 bases between them. There are 15 residues in the CDR3. The CDR3 sequence: CASSPLQGLNQPQHF. In DNA, the CDR3 is TGTGCCAGCTCACCATTACAGGGACTCAATCAGCCCCAGCATTTT.

This CDR3 reads CASSPVGVDRPQHF. The CDR3 DNA reads TGTGCCAGCAGTCCCGTGGGCGTGGATCGGCCCCAGCATTTT. The V and J genes are TRBV25-1 and TRBJ1-5; D is uncertain. V dropped 5 bases and J dropped 9 bases, with 17 bases sitting between them. The CDR3 consists of 14 residues. Germline values: CDR1 MGHDK, CDR2 SYGVNS.

On this clonotype: This could be a read error, since a much larger clone is one nucleotide away. This chain links TRBV20-1 with TRBJ2-7; unclear D gene. V lost 0 bases, J lost 0 bases, and 12 bases lay in between. This CDR3 comprises 15 residues. The germline CDR1 and CDR2 sequences are DFQATT and SNEGSKA (reference sequence). The DNA for the CDR3 is TGCAGTGCTAGAGATTCTTCGGTGGTCTCCTACGAGCAGTACTTC. Amino acid sequence: CSARDSSVVSYEQYF.

The CDR3 sequence: CASSLLFGTAYGYTF. The CDR3 bases are TGTGCCAGTAGTCTTCTTTTTGGGACGGCTTATGGCTACACCTTC. The genes are TRBV19 and TRBJ1-2; the D gene is possibly TRBD1 (5 bases). Germline CDR1 LNHDA, CDR2 SQIVND (reference sequence). The V end was cut by 5 bases, the J end by 5 bases, with 18 bases between. CDR3 length equals 15 residues.

This clonotype appeared many times. The genes are TRBV6-4 and TRBJ2-2, with 7 bases identical to TRBD1. The CDR3 covers 14 residues. V shed 4 bases and J 3 bases; nucleotides not matched to a gene: 2. CDR1 is MRHNA, CDR2 SNTAGT, per germline. The CDR3 nucleotides read TGTGCCAGCAGTGGGACAGGAGACACCGGGGAGCTGTTTTTT. Translation gives CASSGTGDTGELFF.

This clonotype came up many times. The CDR3 DNA sequence: TGCAGTGCTAGTCGAACAGGGAAGGGGGAGACCCAGTACTTC. Protein sequence: CSASRTGKGETQYF. The V and J genes are TRBV20-1 and TRBJ2-5; a weak D match, TRBD1 (6 bases). The germline V and J ends were trimmed by 3 bases and 5 bases, with 16 bases remaining between them. CDR1 DFQATT and CDR2 SNEGSKA come from the germline V gene (reference sequence). The CDR3 is made up of 14 amino acids.

V is TRBV7-3 and J is TRBJ1-3; TRBD1 might be the D (6 bases). The CDR3 consists of 20 residues. From germline, CDR1 is SGHTA and CDR2 FQGTGA. V was shortened by 3 bases and J by 0 bases, with 24 bases between the two germline ends. This chain's CDR3 is CASSFNYFTTGPFSGNTIYF. In nucleotides, the CDR3 is TGTGCCAGCAGCTTCAACTACTTTACGACAGGCCCCTTCTCTGGAAACACCATATATTTT.

This clonotype showed up many times. The chain has TRBV11-2 and TRBJ2-7; 9 bases match TRBD1. The V and J ends lost 10 bases and 1 base, in that order; junction bases with no gene match: 8. This CDR3 region has 14 residues. Germline loops: CDR1 SGHAT, CDR2 FQNNGV. CDR3 in amino acids: CATTGGTGSYEQYF. The CDR3 region has the DNA TGTGCCACCACCGGGGGGACAGGGTCCTACGAGCAGTACTTC. The entire variable domain, with the rest obtained from reference TRBV11-2 and TRBJ2-7, is as follows: EAGVAQSPRYKIIEKRQSVAFWCNPISGHATLYWYQQILGQGPKLLIQFQNNGVVDDSQLPKDRFSAERLKGVDSTLKIQPAKLEDSAVYLCATTGGTGSYEQYFGPGTRLTVT.

This clonotype was counted at least ten times. The gene calls are TRBV2 and TRBJ1-2, with D possibly being TRBD1 (5 bases). V lost 0 bases to trimming and J lost 7 bases, with 12 bases between them. The CDR3 length is 14 residues. Germline CDR1 reads SNHLY; CDR2 reads FYNNEI. The DNA of the CDR3 is TGTGCCAGCAGTGAAGCGAGGGGAGTCGGTGGCTACACCTTC. This codes for CASSEARGVGGYTF.

This clonotype was picked up many times. The CDR3 loop reads CASSYSGLASPETQYF. CDR3 bases: TGTGCCAGCAGTTACTCGGGACTAGCTTCCCCCGAGACCCAGTACTTC. The chain is built from TRBV6-5 and TRBJ2-5, with 9 bases identical to TRBD2. The CDR3 is 16 residues long. J was trimmed by 5 bases and V by 0 bases; bases with no gene match: 7. From germline, CDR1 is MNHEY and CDR2 SVGAGI.

Ten or more counts support this clonotype. The chain has TRBV20-1 and TRBJ2-2; no definite D call. The CDR3 totals 12 residues. Germline CDR1 reads DFQATT; CDR2 reads SNEGSKA (reference sequence). V lost 3 bases, J lost 2 bases, and 4 bases lay in between. This chain's CDR3 is CSASQNTGELFF. CDR3 DNA sequence: TGCAGTGCTAGCCAAAACACCGGGGAGCTGTTTTTT.

This clonotype was found many times. V is TRBV30 and J is TRBJ1-5; D is undetermined. The CDR3 extends over 13 amino acids. Germline V gene sequence: CDR1 GTSNPN, CDR2 SVGIG (reference sequence). V dropped 1 base and J dropped 1 base, with 5 bases sitting between them. The CDR3 region is CAWSEDSNQPQHF. CDR3 sequence (DNA): TGTGCCTGGAGTGAGGACAGCAATCAGCCCCAGCATTTT.

This clonotype appeared a few times. This chain connects TRBV15 to TRBJ2-4, with D possibly matching TRBD2 (7 bases). This CDR3 is built from 15 residues. The V gene lost 0 bases and the J gene lost 9 bases, with 15 bases spanning the gap. Germline V lookup: CDR1 LNHNV, CDR2 YYDKDF (reference sequence). CDR3 sequence: CATSRDRGGAGIQYF. The CDR3 region has the DNA TGTGCCACCAGCAGAGACCGAGGGGGGGCAGGCATTCAGTACTTC.

This clonotype was observed at least ten times. CDR3 amino acids: CSVDPTGVRTEAFF. The DNA of the CDR3 is TGCAGCGTTGATCCCACAGGGGTTAGGACTGAAGCTTTCTTT. The chain links TRBV29-1 to TRBJ1-1, with 7 bases aligning to TRBD1. V dropped 3 bases and J dropped 5; count of bases not matched to a gene: 9. The CDR3 consists of 14 residues. In germline, CDR1 is SQVTM, CDR2 ANQGSEA.

Many counts were recorded for this clonotype. The chain combines TRBV6-1 with TRBJ1-3; possible D gene TRBD1, 6 bases. The V end was cut by 3 bases, the J end by 4 bases, with 13 bases between. Germline V gene data show CDR1 as MNHNS and CDR2 as SASEGT. The CDR3 extends over 15 amino acids. The CDR3 is CASSDQRGTGNTIYF. CDR3 sequence (DNA): TGTGCCAGCAGTGACCAGAGGGGGACGGGAAACACCATATATTTT.

This clonotype was found many times. The rearrangement links TRBV24-1 to TRBJ2-5; D uncertain. The length of the CDR3 is 13 residues. With 3 bases removed from V and 5 bases from J, the gap between germline ends came to 9 bases. From germline, CDR1 is KGHDR and CDR2 SFDVKD. CDR3 region: CATSDEGYETQYF. The CDR3 nucleotides read TGTGCCACCAGTGATGAAGGGTACGAGACCCAGTACTTC.

This clonotype was detected many times. J is TRBJ2-2 and V is TRBV6-2 or TRBV6-3; maybe TRBD2 (5 bases). The germline V gene encodes CDR1 MNHEY and CDR2 SVGEGT. CDR3 length equals 14 residues. V shed 6 bases and J shed 1 base, with 9 bases lying between them. Written as DNA, the CDR3 is TGTGCCAGCAGCAACAGCGGGAACACCGGGGAGCTGTTTTTT. Translating gives CASSNSGNTGELFF.

This clonotype was found a few times. Here the CDR3 DNA reads TGTGCCAGCAGCCCTCGGGAGGCTACGGGGGGCTACACCTTC. Its protein is CASSPREATGGYTF. The chain recombines TRBV3-1 with TRBJ1-2, with D unresolved. The germline V gene has CDR1 LGHDT and CDR2 YNNKEL (reference sequence). This CDR3 is built from 14 residues. V dropped 4 bases and J dropped 8 bases, with 17 bases sitting between them.

This clonotype was detected many times. The J gene is TRBJ2-5, the V gene TRBV6-1; no clear D gene. Trimming removed 6 bases from V and 3 bases from J, with 11 bases in between. Germline loops: CDR1 MNHNS, CDR2 SASEGT. This CDR3 is 13 amino acids long. The CDR3, as DNA: TGTGCCAGCAGGCTGGGCAGCGAAGAGACCCAGTACTTC. Its translation is CASRLGSEETQYF.

This clonotype was counted at least ten times. In nucleotides, the CDR3 is TGTGCCAGCAGTTCGGGATCTAACTATGGCTACACCTTC. This sequence encodes CASSSGSNYGYTF. J is TRBJ1-2 and V is TRBV12-3 or TRBV12-4; D is undetermined. Trimming left V 4 bases short and J 0 bases short, with 6 bases between. This CDR3 has 13 residues.

Ten or more counts support this clonotype. The J gene is TRBJ2-5, the V gene TRBV27, with no clear D. Germline assignment: CDR1 MNHEY and CDR2 SMNVEV (reference sequence). V lost 8 bases, J lost 2 bases, and 18 bases lay in between. There are 15 residues in the CDR3. CDR3 region: CASGYAGGAQETQYF. DNA of the CDR3: TGTGCCAGCGGCTACGCCGGCGGAGCGCAAGAGACCCAGTACTTC.

This clonotype was seen many times. This sequence joins TRBV6-5 and TRBJ2-7; no firm D call. Trimming pared 2 bases from V and 6 bases from J, leaving 5 bases between. The germline V gene has CDR1 MNHEY and CDR2 SVGAGI. The CDR3 has 11 amino acids. The CDR3 DNA is TGTGCCAGCAGTTACGGCCCCGAGCAGTACTTC. It translates to CASSYGPEQYF.

This clonotype has at least ten counts. The chain has TRBV2 and TRBJ2-7, with D perhaps matching TRBD1 (6 bases). The germline V and J ends were trimmed by 5 bases and 4 bases, with 12 bases remaining between them. This CDR3 has 13 residues. CDR1 is SNHLY, CDR2 FYNNEI, per germline. The CDR3 sequence is CASSSGTNYEQYF. CDR3 sequence (DNA): TGTGCCAGCAGTTCCGGGACAAATTACGAGCAGTACTTC. Based on the CDR3 plus reference TRBV2 and TRBJ2-7, the full variable domain is EPEVTQTPSHQVTQMGQEVILRCVPISNHLYFYWYRQILGQKVEFLVSFYNNEISEKSEIFDDQFSVERPDGSNFTLKIRSTKLEDSAMYFCASSSGTNYEQYFGPGTRLTVT.

The chain couples TRBV6-1 to TRBJ1-2, with 11 positions matching TRBD1. CDR1 is MNHNS and CDR2 is SASEGT in the germline V gene. The CDR3 loop spans 15 amino acids. V was pared by 8 bases and J by 6 bases, with 11 bases of the junction left unmatched. The CDR3 protein is CASGGQGDIRDGYTF. The CDR3 coding sequence is TGTGCCAGCGGGGGACAGGGGGACATCAGGGATGGCTACACCTTC.

The chain combines TRBV2 with TRBJ1-5; 8 bases match TRBD1. Per the germline V gene, CDR1 is SNHLY and CDR2 is FYNNEI. The CDR3 is 15 amino acids. J lost 6 bases, V lost 8 bases, and 12 bases had no gene match. The CDR3 loop reads CASRFQGAVGQPQHF. CDR3 DNA sequence: TGTGCCAGCCGGTTTCAGGGGGCGGTAGGTCAGCCCCAGCATTTT. Drawing the rest from reference TRBV2 and TRBJ1-5, the complete variable domain is EPEVTQTPSHQVTQMGQEVILRCVPISNHLYFYWYRQILGQKVEFLVSFYNNEISEKSEIFDDQFSVERPDGSNFTLKIRSTKLEDSAMYFCASRFQGAVGQPQHFGDGTRLSIL.

This clonotype appeared many times. The chain employs TRBV24-1 and TRBJ2-7; 7 nucleotides align to TRBD1. Germline CDR1 is KGHDR and CDR2 is SFDVKD. This CDR3 is built from 14 residues. With 4 bases clipped from V and 5 bases from J, the junction kept 7 bases outside the gene matches. This chain's CDR3 is CATSDPGTVDEQYF. DNA for the CDR3: TGTGCCACCAGTGACCCCGGGACAGTGGACGAGCAGTACTTC.